The T cell receptor beta chain described here comes from a study of cytomegalovirus exposure and HLA in healthy donors (dated by TCRdb to about 2017). Concerning the study at large: According to an earlier analysis of several hundred of the donors, about 179 million T cells yielded 100 million or so unique TCR beta sequences and approximately 280 Gb of sequence data. Rather than drawing on any new phenotypic data, the later analysis identified candidate immune exposures from TCR beta sequences and the way those sequences occurred across donors. The number of donors typed differed by locus, with roughly 629-640 for A, B, C, DRB1 and DQB1, about 500 for DQA1, 600 to 610 for DPA1, and around 460 for DPB1. A later analysis re-analyzed previously published TCR beta repertoires from about 600 donors and added high-resolution HLA genotyping to study TCR occurrence patterns. Among some 400 genotyped donors of the cohort, an average of roughly 230,000 unique TCR beta nucleotide sequences was sequenced per donor, of which about 18% were non-productive. To predict cytomegalovirus infection status, the study combined high-throughput TCR immunosequencing, statistical association of individual TCRs with disease status, and machine learning. Among the roughly 430 genotyped donors, around 81% belonged to the genetic ancestry cluster associated with self-reported Caucasian donors. Class I and class II HLA loci were covered by the typing at four-digit resolution. Genome-wide SNP genotypes for about three fifths of the roughly 670 donors were used in a later genetic analysis, which treated that subset as a discovery cohort. The study used immunosequencing to profile the T cell repertoires of approximately 640 subjects and linked those repertoires to cytomegalovirus serostatus. The study aimed to test whether cataloging public T cell receptors could reveal signatures of past pathogen exposure. Donor age, sex, ethnicity and CMV serostatus were compiled alongside the repertoire data. An earlier analysis of around 640 of the donors used high-throughput TCR beta sequencing to judge whether each TCR beta V gene segment behaved as functional or pseudogenic. Roughly five DR-DQ haplotypes were handled as single units for association and clustering because linkage in the cohort was strong. An early release covering just under 650 HLA-typed donors comprised about 300 gigabases of sequencing data and approximately 80 million unique TCR sequences. Along with the approximately 620-subject first cohort, a separate validation cohort of over a hundred different subjects was used. Every discovery cohort repertoire had been produced on one sequencing platform.

Trimming removed 1 base from V and 2 bases from J, leaving 8 bases between the germline ends. CDR1 and CDR2 (SGHRS, YFSETQ) derive from the germline V gene. The CDR3 spans 14 residues, from the cysteine through the phenylalanine. Of all the DNA, just the CDR3 is kept, 42 bases in frame from base 1. Libraries were prepared through the immunoSEQ multiplex PCR assay. For the multiplex PCR, a mixture combining 60 forward primers for TCR Vbeta segments and 13 reverse primers for TCR Jbeta segments was used. The CDR3 region of rearranged TCR beta genes was amplified from genomic DNA with a multiplex PCR assay. Amplified TCR beta libraries were sequenced as 87-base-pair reads on the Illumina HiSeq System. The study's processing was this. Across the 600 to 700 repertoires, a later analysis counted about 81 million unique TCR beta chains, approximately 12 million of which were shared by at least two donors. Raw reads were error-corrected and collapsed into unique sequences by a nearest-neighbor algorithm in which closely related sequences were merged to remove PCR and sequencing errors. CDR3 sequences were aligned to IMGT reference sequences to assign V, D and J gene segments. For a sequence to be retained, a match of at least six nucleotides to both a V gene segment and a J gene segment was required. Rearrangements were classified as productive when the CDR3 lacked stop codons and remained in frame with V and J, and all other rearrangements were classified as non-productive. CDR3 was defined by IMGT convention, running from the second conserved V-encoded cysteine to the conserved J-encoded phenylalanine. In an earlier analysis of roughly 580 of the donors, sequences lacking an unambiguous match to a single V gene segment were excluded. In an earlier analysis of approximately 560 of the donors, a V segment was called functional when productive rearrangements were above 56.7%, and segregating when the standard deviation between donors exceeded 5%. A statistical classification framework was built to diagnose cytomegalovirus status from the catalog of TCR beta chain sequences. V and J gene assignment, in a later analysis, came from comparing TCR nucleotide sequences with IMGT/GENE-DB human TR gene sequences. Using the TCRdist pipeline, a later analysis assigned CDR3 sequences along with most-parsimonious VDJ recombination scenarios. In a later analysis, every TCR beta chain was defined by the combination of its CDR3 amino acid sequence and its V-gene family, and reads without a unique V-gene family were dropped. In a later analysis, fewer than 650 highly shared, low-generation-probability nucleotide sequences were removed to address suspected cross-contamination and a sequencing artifact. For each public chain, a later analysis derived a clonal expansion index from normalized ranks of inferred template counts within each repertoire. A later analysis computed generation probabilities with a VDJ recombination model fitted to out-of-frame rearrangements, and checked the results against IGoR. In a later analysis, hypergeometric tests were used to score TCR-TCR, TCR-HLA and TCR-CMV co-occurrence, with a repertoire-size bias correction applied to TCR pairs. False discovery rates were estimated in a later analysis by permuting HLA or CMV assignments 20 times. A later analysis grouped co-occurring TCRs with DBSCAN, adding TCRdist sequence similarity when clustering within HLA-allele-positive subsets. Co-occurrence clustering excluded repertoires with fewer than 30,000 or more than 120,000 public chains, plus five with anomalous nucleotide sharing. The table comes from immuneACCESS by way of TCRdb, which keeps in-frame sequences with V and J called. Part of the clones is missing from these tables; in studies checked, under half for an unresolved V gene and the rest for unknown reasons. Clone size and V and J calls were adopted from that table, with D and trimming inferred from the DNA. The sample table shows some 95,000 clones, and over 55% are seen once. The ten largest clonotypes hold about a sixth of the sample.

Findings and caveats that apply to the study as a whole: HLA typing was unavailable for some donors at each locus, so association tests used only the typed subset. Linkage disequilibrium might explain the correlated functional status among segregating V segments, but an unknown experimental factor could not be ruled out. Across donors, most TCR sequences were observed very rarely, whereas some public TCRs were present in many individuals. According to a later genetic analysis, donors in an Asian-associated ancestry cluster had fewer N-insertions in productive TCRs than the approximately 610-donor mean. Three of the identified cytomegalovirus-associated TCR beta chains were confirmed in vitro to be specific for cytomegalovirus antigens. Because counts were too low, seventeen rarely observed V segments, including chromosome 9 orphons, were excluded from the earlier analysis of several hundred of the donors. The study gave a list of about 170 TCR beta chains associated with cytomegalovirus. An earlier analysis of approximately 600 of the donors showed that most TCR beta V segments appeared in productive rearrangements either about 87% or about 30% of the time, which broadly matched IMGT annotations. In a later genetic analysis, a missense DCLRE1C variant was associated with V-gene and J-gene trimming of TCR beta chains, and the association was replicated in an independent cohort. A later analysis found that HLA-associated TCR beta chains were more clonally expanded and had lower generation probabilities than equally common non-associated chains. A further reported finding was that TCR beta sequences accurately predicted the HLA-A and HLA-B alleles for most subjects in the first cohort. A later analysis found that most CMV-associated TCR beta chains appeared HLA-restricted, with HLA associations seemingly driven largely by CMV exposure. The only immune exposure information available for the cohort was CMV serostatus. Strong co-occurrence of HLA alleles, especially DR and DQ, made assigning TCR associations to individual alleles difficult. Sequencing depth was assumed to be roughly uniform across donors in the presence/absence analyses, though that assumption may not hold. It was suggested by the authors that the approach could potentially be generalized to other disease states and immunological phenotypes. In a later analysis, around 17,000 TCR beta sequences were associated with specific HLA alleles at a false discovery rate of 0.05. Because the 87-base-pair reads could not distinguish some IMGT-functional V segments, including TRBV6-2 and TRBV6-3, those segments were excluded. Cytomegalovirus status was reported to be diagnosed by the classifier with high specificity and sensitivity in both the original and validation cohorts. This cohort had only TCR beta chains sequenced, and the lack of alpha or paired-chain data limited which features could be detected. A later analysis found that TCR association rates varied across HLA loci, with DRB1 alleles showing the most associated TCRs and HLA-C alleles the fewest. Several of the top co-occurrence clusters appeared to be linked to parvovirus B19, influenza, CMV and Epstein-Barr virus, according to a later analysis. A group of highly shared sequence variants was considered likely to be a technical artifact of the sequencing pipeline.

A remark on this clone: The clone's antigen remains unknown. The input lacks base qualities; no much larger clone sits a single base away.

The cohort comprised some 680 healthy bone marrow donors. Cohort members were all nominally healthy when sampled, although unrecorded immune exposures were likely present. The donor was CMV seropositive and belonged to the group of over 250 seropositive cohort members. A peripheral blood sample was provided by each donor, and peripheral blood mononuclear cells were used for TCR beta sequencing. The Qiagen DNeasy Blood Extraction Kit was used to extract genomic DNA from the blood cell samples. The chain is assembled from TRBV5-1 and TRBJ2-3; a tentative D call is TRBD2 (5 bases match). The clonotype comes from a young woman in good health and CMV-seropositive. The sequenced material came from PBMCs. The CDR3 amino acid sequence is: CASSLTRYTDTQYF. The DNA reads as follows: TGCGCCAGCAGCTTGACTAGATACACAGATACGCAGTATTTT.